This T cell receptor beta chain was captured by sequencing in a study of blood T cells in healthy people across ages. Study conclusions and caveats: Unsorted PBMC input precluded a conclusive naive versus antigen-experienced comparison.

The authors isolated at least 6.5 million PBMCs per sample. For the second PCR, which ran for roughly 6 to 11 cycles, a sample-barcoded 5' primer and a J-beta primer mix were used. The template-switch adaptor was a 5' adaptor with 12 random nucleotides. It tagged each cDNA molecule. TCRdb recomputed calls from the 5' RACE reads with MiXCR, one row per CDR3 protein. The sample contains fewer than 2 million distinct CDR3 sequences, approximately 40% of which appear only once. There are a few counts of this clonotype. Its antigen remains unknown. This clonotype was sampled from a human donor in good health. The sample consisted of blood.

CDR3: CATSDSPGYEQYF. The CDR3 DNA sequence: TGTGCCACCAGTGATTCGCCAGGGTACGAGCAGTACTTC. The V call is TRBV24-1, the J call TRBJ2-7; the D gene is possibly TRBD1 (5 bases). Germline V lookup: CDR1 KGHDR, CDR2 SFDVKD. This CDR3 spans 13 amino acids. Trimming shortened V by 2 bases and J by 4 bases, and 8 bases separated the two germline ends.